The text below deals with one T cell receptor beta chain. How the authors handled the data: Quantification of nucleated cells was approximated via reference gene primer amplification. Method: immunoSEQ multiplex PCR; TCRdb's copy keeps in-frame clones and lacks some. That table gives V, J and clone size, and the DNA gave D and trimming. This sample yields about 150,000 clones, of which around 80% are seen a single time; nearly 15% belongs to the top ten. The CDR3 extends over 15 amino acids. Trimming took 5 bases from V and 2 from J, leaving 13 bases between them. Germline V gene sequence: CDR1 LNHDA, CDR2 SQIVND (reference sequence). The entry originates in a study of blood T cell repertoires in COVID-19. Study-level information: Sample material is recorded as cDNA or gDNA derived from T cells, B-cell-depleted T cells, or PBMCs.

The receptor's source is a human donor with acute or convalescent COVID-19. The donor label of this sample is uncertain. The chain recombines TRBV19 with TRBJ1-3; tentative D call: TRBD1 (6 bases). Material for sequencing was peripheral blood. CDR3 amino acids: CASSGLQGTGNTIYF. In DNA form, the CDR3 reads TGTGCCAGTAGTGGGCTACAGGGAACTGGAAACACCATATATTTT.